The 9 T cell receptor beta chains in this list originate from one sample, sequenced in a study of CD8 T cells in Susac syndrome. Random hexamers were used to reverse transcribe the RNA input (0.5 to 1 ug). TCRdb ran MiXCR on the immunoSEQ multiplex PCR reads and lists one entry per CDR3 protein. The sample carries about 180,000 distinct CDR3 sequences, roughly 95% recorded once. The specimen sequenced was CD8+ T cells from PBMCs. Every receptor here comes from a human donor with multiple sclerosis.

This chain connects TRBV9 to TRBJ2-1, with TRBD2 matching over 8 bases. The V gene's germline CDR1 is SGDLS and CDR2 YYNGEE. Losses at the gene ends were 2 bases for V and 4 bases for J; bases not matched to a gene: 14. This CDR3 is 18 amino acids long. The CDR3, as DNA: TGTGCCAGCAGCGTTAATCGAGCGGGGGAAATACCATACAATGAGCAGTTCTTC. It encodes CASSVNRAGEIPYNEQFF.

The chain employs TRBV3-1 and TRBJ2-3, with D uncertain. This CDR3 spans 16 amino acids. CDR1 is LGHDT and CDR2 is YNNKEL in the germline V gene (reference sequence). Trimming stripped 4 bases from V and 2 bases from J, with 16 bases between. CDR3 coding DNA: TGTGCCAGCAGCCCCACCGGCGTCGATCTCACAGATACGCAGTATTTT. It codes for CASSPTGVDLTDTQYF.

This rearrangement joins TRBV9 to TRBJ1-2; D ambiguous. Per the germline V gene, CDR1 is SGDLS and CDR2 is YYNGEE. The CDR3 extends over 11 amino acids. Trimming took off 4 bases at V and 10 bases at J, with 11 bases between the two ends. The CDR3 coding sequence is TGTGCCAGCAGCTCAAGGTTTAACTACACCTTC. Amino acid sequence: CASSSRFNYTF.

The CDR3 nucleotides are TGTGCCAGCAGTCCCCGAACAGGAGTCCAAGAGACCCAGTACTTC. It yields the protein CASSPRTGVQETQYF. The chain employs TRBV6-5 and TRBJ2-5; possibly TRBD1 for D (5 bases). Germline values: CDR1 MNHEY, CDR2 SVGAGI. The V end lost 5 bases, the J end lost 1 base, and 14 bases lay between the germline ends. CDR3 length: 15 residues.

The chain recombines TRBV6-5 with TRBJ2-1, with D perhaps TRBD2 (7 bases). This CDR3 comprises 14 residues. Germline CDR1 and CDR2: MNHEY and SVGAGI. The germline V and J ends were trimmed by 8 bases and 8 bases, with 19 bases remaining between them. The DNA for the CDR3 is TGTGCCAGCTCCCTCGTAAGGGGGAGGGATGAGCAGTTCTTC. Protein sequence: CASSLVRGRDEQFF.

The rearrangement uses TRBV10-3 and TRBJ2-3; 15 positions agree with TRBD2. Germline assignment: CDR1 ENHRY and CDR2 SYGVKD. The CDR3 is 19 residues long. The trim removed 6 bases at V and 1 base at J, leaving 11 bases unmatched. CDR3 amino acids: CAIRLGLAGGPSGTDTQYF. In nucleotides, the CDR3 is TGTGCCATCAGACTGGGACTAGCGGGGGGACCATCTGGCACAGATACGCAGTATTTT.

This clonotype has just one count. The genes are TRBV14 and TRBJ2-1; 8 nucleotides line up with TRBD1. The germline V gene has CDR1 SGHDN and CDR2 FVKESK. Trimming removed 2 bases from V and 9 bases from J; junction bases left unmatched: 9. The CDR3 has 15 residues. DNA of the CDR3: TGTGCCAGCAGCCAAATGACAGGGGAAACGAGTGAGCAGTTCTTC. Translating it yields CASSQMTGETSEQFF. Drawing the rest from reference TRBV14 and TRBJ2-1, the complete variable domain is EAGVTQFPSHSVIEKGQTVTLRCDPISGHDNLYWYRRVMGKEIKFLLHFVKESKQDESGMPNNRFLAERTGGTYSTLKVQPAELEDSGVYFCASSQMTGETSEQFFGPGTRLTVL.

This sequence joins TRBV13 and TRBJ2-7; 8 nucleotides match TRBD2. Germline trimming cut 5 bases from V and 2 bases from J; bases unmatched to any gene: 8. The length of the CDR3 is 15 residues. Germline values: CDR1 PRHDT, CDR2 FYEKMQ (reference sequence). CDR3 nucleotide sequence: TGTGCCAGCAGCGACACAACTAGCGGTACCTACGAGCAGTACTTC. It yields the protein CASSDTTSGTYEQYF.

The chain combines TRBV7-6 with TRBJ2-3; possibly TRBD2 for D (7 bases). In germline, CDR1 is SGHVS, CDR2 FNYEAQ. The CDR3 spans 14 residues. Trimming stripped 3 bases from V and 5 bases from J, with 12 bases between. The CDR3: CASSLGGPGDTQYF. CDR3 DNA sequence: TGTGCCAGCAGCTTGGGGGGGCCGGGAGATACGCAGTATTTT.